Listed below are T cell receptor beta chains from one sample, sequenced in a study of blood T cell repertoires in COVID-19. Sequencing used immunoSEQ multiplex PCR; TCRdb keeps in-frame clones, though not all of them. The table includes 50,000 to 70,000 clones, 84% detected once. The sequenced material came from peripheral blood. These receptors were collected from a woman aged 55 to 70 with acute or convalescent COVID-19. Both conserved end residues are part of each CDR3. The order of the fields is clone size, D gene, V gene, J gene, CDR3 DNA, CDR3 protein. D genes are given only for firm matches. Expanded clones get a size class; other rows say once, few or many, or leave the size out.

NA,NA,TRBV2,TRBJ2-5,TGTGCCAGCTCGACTTACCAAGAGACCCAGTACTTC,CASSTYQETQYF
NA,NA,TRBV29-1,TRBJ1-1,TGCAGCGTTCTGGAGTCGACAGCCAACACTGAAGCTTTCTTT,CSVLESTANTEAFF
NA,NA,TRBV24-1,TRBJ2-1,TGTGCCACCAGTGATCCGTCTGGGGCCATGGATGAGCAGTTCTTC,CATSDPSGAMDEQFF
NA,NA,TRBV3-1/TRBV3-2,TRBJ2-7,TGTGCCAGCAGCCTCGGGACTTACGAGCAGTACTTC,CASSLGTYEQYF
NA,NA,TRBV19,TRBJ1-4,TGTGCCAGTAGTATATTACCGGGAACCTATAATGAAAAACTGTTTTTT,CASSILPGTYNEKLFF
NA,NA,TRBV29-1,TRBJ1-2,TGCAGCGTTGATCATTATGGCTACACCTTC,CSVDHYGYTF
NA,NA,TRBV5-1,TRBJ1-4,TGCGCCAGCAGCTTGGGTGGTAGGCAGGGGAATGAAAAACTGTTTTTT,CASSLGGRQGNEKLFF
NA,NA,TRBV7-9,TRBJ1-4,TGTGCCAGCAGCGGGGAGGAGACTCGGAGCGAAAAACTGTTTTTT,CASSGEETRSEKLFF
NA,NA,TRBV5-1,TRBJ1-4,TGCGCCAGCAGCTTGAACCCCAGTTCGATAGGGGGTGAAAAACTGTTTTTT,CASSLNPSSIGGEKLFF
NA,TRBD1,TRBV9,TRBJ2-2,TGTGCCAGCAGAGACAGGGCGAGCGGGGAGCTGTTTTTT,CASRDRASGELFF
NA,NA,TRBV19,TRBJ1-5,TGTGCCAGTGAGGACGCCGGAGGTAGCAATCAGCCCCAGCATTTT,CASEDAGGSNQPQHF
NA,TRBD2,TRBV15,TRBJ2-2,TGTGCCACCCGCAGCGGGGGAGCCGGGGAGCTGTTTTTT,CATRSGGAGELFF
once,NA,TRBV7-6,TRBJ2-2,TGTGCCAGCAGCTTAGAATCCGGGTCCACCGGGGAGCTGTTTTTT,CASSLESGSTGELFF
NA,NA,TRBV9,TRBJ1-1,TGTGCCAGCAGCGTACAAAGCGGCCGACAGAACACTGAAGCTTTCTTT,CASSVQSGRQNTEAFF
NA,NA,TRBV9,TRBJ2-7,TGTGCCAGCAGCGTAGGGGCGGGGTTAACCTACGAGCAGTACTTC,CASSVGAGLTYEQYF
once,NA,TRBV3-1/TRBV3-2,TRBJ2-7,TGTGCCAGCAGCCAAGCCGGACAGAGCTCCTACGAGCAGTACTTC,CASSQAGQSSYEQYF
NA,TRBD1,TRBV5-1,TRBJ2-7,TGCGCCAGCAGCTCCGGACAGGGGAGGGAGCAGTACTTC,CASSSGQGREQYF
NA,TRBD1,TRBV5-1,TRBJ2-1,TGCGCCAGCAGCCAGGCGACAGGGGTCAATGAGCAGTTCTTC,CASSQATGVNEQFF
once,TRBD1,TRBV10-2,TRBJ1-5,TGCGCCAGCAGTGAGGGGTGGGGACAGGGGGCCGAACAGCCCCAGCATTTT,CASSEGWGQGAEQPQHF
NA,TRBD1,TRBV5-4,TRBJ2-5,TGTGCCAGCAGCTCCGGACAGGAACAAGAGACCCAGTACTTC,CASSSGQEQETQYF
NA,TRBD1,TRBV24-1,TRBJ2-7,TGTGCCACCAGTGAAACGGGACAGGGCTCCTACGAGCAGTACTTC,CATSETGQGSYEQYF
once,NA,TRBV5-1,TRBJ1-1,TGCGCCAGCAGCTTGGTGGGGGGGCCCACTGAAGCTTTCTTT,CASSLVGGPTEAFF
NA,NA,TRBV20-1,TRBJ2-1,TGCAGTGCTGTAAATTACAATGAGCAGTTCTTC,CSAVNYNEQFF
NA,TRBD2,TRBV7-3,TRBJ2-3,TGTGCCAGCAGCTTAGGCGGTAGCGGGGGGGCCGGCACGCAGTATTTT,CASSLGGSGGAGTQYF
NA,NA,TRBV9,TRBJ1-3,TGTGCCAGCAGCGTTGGAGGCAGGGGCGGCGGAAACACCATATATTTT,CASSVGGRGGGNTIYF
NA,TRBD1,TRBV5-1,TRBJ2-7,TGCGCCAGCAGCTTGGGGGGACAGGACTCCTACGAGCAGTACTTC,CASSLGGQDSYEQYF
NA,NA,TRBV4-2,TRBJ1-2,TGTGCCAGCAGCCAAGACAAAGCCCCTTACTATGGCTACACCTTC,CASSQDKAPYYGYTF
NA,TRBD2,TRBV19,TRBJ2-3,TGTGCCAGTAGTCAATCCCTAGCGGGGGGCCCAGATACGCAGTATTTT,CASSQSLAGGPDTQYF
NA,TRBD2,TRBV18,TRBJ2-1,TGTGCCAGCTCACCACCTGGACTAGCGGGGCACAATGAGCAGTTCTTC,CASSPPGLAGHNEQFF
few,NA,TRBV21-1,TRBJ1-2,TGTGCCAGCCTCTGGACAGGGGACGTGGACTATGGCTACACCTTC,CASLWTGDVDYGYTF
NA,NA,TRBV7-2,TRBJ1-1,TGTGCCAGCAGCTTGGGACACGCGAACACTGAAGCTTTCTTT,CASSLGHANTEAFF
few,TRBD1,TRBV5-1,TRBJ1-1,TGCGCCAGCAGCTCCAGGACGACAGGGAGTAACACTGAAGCTTTCTTT,CASSSRTTGSNTEAFF
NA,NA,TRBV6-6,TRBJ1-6,TGTGCCAGCAGTACTGGGGGCAGGAAACATAATTCACCCCTCCACTTT,CASSTGGRKHNSPLHF
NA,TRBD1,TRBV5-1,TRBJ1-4,TGCGCCAGCAGCCCCGGACAGGGGACAACTACTAATGAAAAACTGTTTTTT,CASSPGQGTTTNEKLFF
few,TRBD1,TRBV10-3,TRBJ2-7,TGTGCCATCAGTGAGTCCGGGACAGGCAAACCCTACGAGCAGTACTTC,CAISESGTGKPYEQYF